This T cell receptor beta chain was captured by sequencing in a study of sequential checkpoint blockade in melanoma. Study-level background: Patients were randomized 1:1 to nivolumab-then-ipilimumab or ipilimumab-then-nivolumab first-line. After both sequences, patients received maintenance nivolumab.

CDR1 and CDR2 from the germline V gene are MGHRA and YSYEKL. The junction had 4 bases not matched to a gene; V was cut back by 2 bases and J by 7 bases. The CDR3 has 14 residues. Stated treatment: randomized to nivolumab then ipilimumab (arm A) or the reverse (arm B). No patient had prior DNA-damaging chemotherapy. From thawed PBMCs, live CD3+CD8+ cells negative for CD19 and CD56 were sorted. Profiling relied on immunoSEQ multiplex PCR, and the TCRdb table lists in-frame clones only, not all of them. The table lists about 29,000 clones, roughly 80% of them singletons, with less than 15% in the top ten.

The V call is TRBV4-1, the J call TRBJ1-2, with 10 bases matching TRBD1. The sample was CD8+ T cells sorted from blood (inferred from file names), taken from a patient given nivolumab and ipilimumab in sequence. The sequence was obtained from a human donor with melanoma. The CDR3 nucleotides are TGCGCCAGCAGCCAACGAGGGACAGGGGTTGGCTACACCTTC. Its protein is CASSQRGTGVGYTF.